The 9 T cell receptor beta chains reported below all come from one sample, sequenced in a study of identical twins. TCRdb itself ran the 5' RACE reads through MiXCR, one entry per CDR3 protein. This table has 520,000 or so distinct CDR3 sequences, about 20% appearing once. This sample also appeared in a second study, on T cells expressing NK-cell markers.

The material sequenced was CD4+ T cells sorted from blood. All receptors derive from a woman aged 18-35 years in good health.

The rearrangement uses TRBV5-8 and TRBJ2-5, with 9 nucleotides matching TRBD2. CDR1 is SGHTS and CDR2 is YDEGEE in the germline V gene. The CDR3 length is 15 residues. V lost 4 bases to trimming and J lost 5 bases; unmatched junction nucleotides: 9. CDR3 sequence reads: CASSRRAGGQETQYF. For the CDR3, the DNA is TGTGCCAGCAGCCGTCGGGCGGGAGGGCAGGAGACCCAGTACTTC.

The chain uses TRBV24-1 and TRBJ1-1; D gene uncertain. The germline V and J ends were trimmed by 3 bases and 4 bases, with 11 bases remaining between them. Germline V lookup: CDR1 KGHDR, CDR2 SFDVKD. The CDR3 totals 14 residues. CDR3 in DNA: TGTGCCACCAGTGATGGAGAAGGGCCCACTGAAGCTTTCTTT. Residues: CATSDGEGPTEAFF.

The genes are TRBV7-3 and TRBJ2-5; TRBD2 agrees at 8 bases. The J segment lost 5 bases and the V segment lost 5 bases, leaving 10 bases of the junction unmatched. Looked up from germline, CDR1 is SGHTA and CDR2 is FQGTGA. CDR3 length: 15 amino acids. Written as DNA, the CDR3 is TGTGCCAGCAGCCCGGGACTAGGGCCTTTCGAGACCCAGTACTTC. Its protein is CASSPGLGPFETQYF.

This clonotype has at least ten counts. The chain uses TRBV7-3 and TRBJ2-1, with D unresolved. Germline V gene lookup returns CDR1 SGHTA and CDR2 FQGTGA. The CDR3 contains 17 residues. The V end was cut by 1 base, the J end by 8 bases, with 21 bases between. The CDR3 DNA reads TGTGCCAGCAGCTTAATGTCCCCACACGTTACCTCGGATGAGCAGTTCTTC. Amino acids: CASSLMSPHVTSDEQFF.

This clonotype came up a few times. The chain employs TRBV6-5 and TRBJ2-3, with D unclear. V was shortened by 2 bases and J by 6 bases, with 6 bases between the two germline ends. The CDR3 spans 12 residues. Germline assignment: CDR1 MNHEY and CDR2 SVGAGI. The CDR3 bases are TGTGCCAGCAGTTACCCGAGTGATACGCAGTATTTT. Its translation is CASSYPSDTQYF.

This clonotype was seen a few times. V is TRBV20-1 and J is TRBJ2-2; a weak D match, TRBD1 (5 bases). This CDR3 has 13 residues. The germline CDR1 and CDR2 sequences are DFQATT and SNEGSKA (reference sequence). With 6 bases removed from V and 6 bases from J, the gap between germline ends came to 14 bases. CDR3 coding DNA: TGCAGTGCCAGGCAGGGAAGAGCCGGGGAGCTGTTTTTT. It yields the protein CSARQGRAGELFF.

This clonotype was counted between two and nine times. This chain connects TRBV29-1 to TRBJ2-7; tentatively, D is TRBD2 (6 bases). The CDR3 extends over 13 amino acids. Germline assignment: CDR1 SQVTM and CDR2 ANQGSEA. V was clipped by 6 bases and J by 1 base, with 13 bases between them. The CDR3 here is CSVRDSNSYEQYF. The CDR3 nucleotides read TGCAGCGTCCGGGACTCTAATTCCTACGAGCAGTACTTC.

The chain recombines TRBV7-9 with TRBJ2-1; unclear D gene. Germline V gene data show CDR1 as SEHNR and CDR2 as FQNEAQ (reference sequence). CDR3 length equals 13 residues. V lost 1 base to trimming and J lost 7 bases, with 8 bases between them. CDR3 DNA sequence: TGTGCCAGCAGCTTAGAGTTTATGAATGAGCAGTTCTTC. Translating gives CASSLEFMNEQFF.

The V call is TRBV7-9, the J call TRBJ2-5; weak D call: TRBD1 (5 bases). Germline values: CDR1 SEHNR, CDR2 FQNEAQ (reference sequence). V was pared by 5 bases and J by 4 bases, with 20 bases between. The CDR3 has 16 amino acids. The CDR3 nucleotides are TGTGCCAGCAGCCTTCTGGGGTCGTTGGGGCGAGAGACCCAGTACTTC. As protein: CASSLLGSLGRETQYF.